Presented here are 31 T cell receptor beta chains from one specimen sequenced in a study of blood T cell repertoires in COVID-19. Profiled with immunoSEQ multiplex PCR; TCRdb holds only in-frame clones, not every one. This sample has 90,000 to 130,000 clones, with roughly four fifths found just once. Material: peripheral blood. The receptors originated from a woman aged 60-75 years with acute or convalescent COVID-19.

The chain combines TRBV19 with TRBJ2-2; 7 nucleotides align to TRBD2. Germline CDR1 and CDR2: LNHDA and SQIVND (reference sequence). CDR3 length equals 16 residues. J was trimmed by 9 bases and V by 7 bases; bases with no gene match: 17. The CDR3 region has the DNA TGTGCCAGTAATGACGCGGGGGACCCGTGGTTGCGGGAGCTGTTTTTT. Its translation is CASNDAGDPWLRELFF. Full variable domain (missing parts from reference TRBV19 and TRBJ2-2): DGGITQSPKYLFRKEGQNVTLSCEQNLNHDAMYWYRQDPGQGLRLIYYSQIVNDFQKGDIAEGYSVSREKKESFPLTVTSAQKNPTAFYLCASNDAGDPWLRELFFGEGSRLTVL.

The chain uses TRBV10-3 and TRBJ1-6; perhaps TRBD1 as D (5 bases). V shed 0 bases and J shed 7 bases, with 10 bases lying between them. Germline V gene lookup returns CDR1 ENHRY and CDR2 SYGVKD. The CDR3 sequence is 15 residues long. CDR3 sequence (DNA): TGTGCCATCAGTGAGTCGGGTCCAGGGAATTCACCCCTCCACTTT. It yields the protein CAISESGPGNSPLHF.

The chain joins TRBV29-1 to TRBJ2-7; the match to TRBD1 covers 12 bases. Germline CDR1 is SQVTM and CDR2 is ANQGSEA. After removal of 5 bases from V and 2 bases from J, the junction contained 1 base not matched to a gene. This CDR3 has 13 residues. CDR3 sequence reads: CSVRDRGPYEQYF. The CDR3 DNA follows: TGCAGCGTTCGGGACAGGGGGCCCTACGAGCAGTACTTC.

This clone showed up just once. This chain connects TRBV24-1 to TRBJ1-1; D might be TRBD1 (6 bases). The CDR3 sequence is 11 residues long. Germline values: CDR1 KGHDR, CDR2 SFDVKD. The germline V and J ends were trimmed by 4 bases and 8 bases, with 7 bases remaining between them. The CDR3 protein is CATSEQGEAFF. In DNA form, the CDR3 reads TGTGCCACCAGTGAGCAGGGGGAAGCTTTCTTT.

The table lists this clone with a few counts. The chain has TRBV10-3 and TRBJ2-7; TRBD1 might be the D (6 bases). The CDR3 is made up of 12 amino acids. Trimming stripped 11 bases from V and 6 bases from J, with 17 bases between. From germline, CDR1 is ENHRY and CDR2 SYGVKD. The CDR3: CASHRESGEQYF. Here the CDR3 DNA reads TGTGCCTCGCACAGGGAAAGTGGCGAGCAGTACTTC.

J is TRBJ2-7 and V is TRBV19; 8 bases align to TRBD1. Germline assignment: CDR1 LNHDA and CDR2 SQIVND (reference sequence). The CDR3 is made up of 14 amino acids. V gave up 7 bases and J gave up 6 bases; unmatched junction bases: 11. CDR3 sequence: CASTSGTGLREQYF. DNA of the CDR3: TGTGCCAGTACCTCCGGGACAGGCCTGCGCGAGCAGTACTTC.

V usage is TRBV9 and J usage is TRBJ2-2; D possibly corresponds to TRBD1 (5 bases). CDR1 is SGDLS, CDR2 YYNGEE, per germline. With 5 bases removed from V and 7 bases from J, the gap between germline ends came to 18 bases. There are 15 residues in the CDR3. The CDR3 region has the DNA TGTGCCAGCAGTACAGGTGGCCTGGCGGACGGGGAGCTGTTTTTT. It codes for CASSTGGLADGELFF.

The chain carries TRBV6-1 and TRBJ2-7, with 7 nucleotides matching TRBD1. CDR3 length: 14 residues. Trimming at V came to 2 bases and at J to 12 bases, leaving 13 bases not matched to a gene. Germline lookup yields CDR1 MNHNS and CDR2 SASEGT. The CDR3 nucleotides read TGTGCCAGCAGTGAAAAGATCACGGGACAGCCCGGGTACTTC. Encoded protein: CASSEKITGQPGYF.

This rearrangement joins TRBV28 to TRBJ1-6; TRBD1 might be the D (6 bases). CDR3 length: 15 residues. Germline loops: CDR1 MDHEN, CDR2 SYDVKM. The germline V and J ends were trimmed by 6 bases and 5 bases, with 14 bases remaining between them. The DNA of the CDR3 is TGTGCCAGCAGATCCCCAGGGGAGAATAATTCACCCCTCCACTTT. Translated: CASRSPGENNSPLHF. The full variable domain, completed using reference TRBV28 and TRBJ1-6, is DVKVTQSSRYLVKRTGEKVFLECVQDMDHENMFWYRQDPGLGLRLIYFSYDVKMKEKGDIPEGYSVSREKKERFSLILESASTNQTSMYLCASRSPGENNSPLHFGNGTRLTVT.

V gene TRBV20-1 combines with J gene TRBJ1-1; 7 positions agree with TRBD1. The CDR3 is 11 residues long. Germline loops: CDR1 DFQATT, CDR2 SNEGSKA (reference sequence). V was clipped by 5 bases and J by 6 bases; unmatched bases: 3. CDR3 bases: TGCAGTGCTTCGACAGGGTCTGAAGCTTTCTTT. Translation: CSASTGSEAFF.

In its sample, this clone was seen a few times. V is TRBV11-3 and J is TRBJ2-4; D ambiguous. V was trimmed by 4 bases and J by 0 bases, leaving 10 bases between them. Per the germline V gene, CDR1 is SGHNT and CDR2 is YENEEA. The CDR3 totals 15 residues. CDR3 sequence: CASSSDKRAKNIQYF. As DNA, the CDR3 is TGTGCCAGCAGCTCCGATAAGCGAGCCAAAAACATTCAGTACTTC.

The chain combines TRBV5-4 with TRBJ1-5; D is possibly TRBD1 (5 bases). The CDR3 covers 13 residues. From germline, CDR1 is SGHNT and CDR2 YYREEE (reference sequence). Trimming shortened V by 0 bases and J by 5 bases, and 6 bases separated the two germline ends. The CDR3 nucleotides are TGTGCCAGCAGCTTGGGGGGGGATCAGCCCCAGCATTTT. This sequence encodes CASSLGGDQPQHF.

The chain combines TRBV11-2 with TRBJ1-5; 10 bases fit TRBD1. Losses at the gene ends were 1 base for V and 3 bases for J; bases not matched to a gene: 3. Germline V lookup: CDR1 SGHAT, CDR2 FQNNGV. The CDR3 covers 16 residues. The chain's CDR3 is CASSLGTGGTNQPQHF. The CDR3 bases are TGTGCCAGCAGCTTAGGGACAGGGGGGACCAATCAGCCCCAGCATTTT.

The rearrangement links TRBV7-9 to TRBJ1-5; D not certain. This CDR3 has 17 amino acids. V was trimmed by 5 bases and J by 0 bases, leaving 17 bases between them. Germline V lookup: CDR1 SEHNR, CDR2 FQNEAQ (reference sequence). The CDR3 region has the DNA TGTGCCAGCAGCAACGAAGGAGACTTATATAGCAATCAGCCCCAGCATTTT. Amino acid sequence: CASSNEGDLYSNQPQHF.

The chain has TRBV6-6 and TRBJ1-5, with 7 bases that match TRBD1. The CDR3 consists of 14 residues. V lost 6 bases to trimming and J lost 4 bases; unmatched junction nucleotides: 6. CDR1 is MNHNY, CDR2 SVGAGI, per germline (reference sequence). CDR3 protein: CASRPLTGNQPQHF. Here the CDR3 DNA reads TGTGCCAGCAGGCCATTGACAGGGAATCAGCCCCAGCATTTT.

In this sample, this clone turned up a few times. The chain has TRBV30 and TRBJ1-3; the D is unclear. CDR1 and CDR2 from the germline V gene are GTSNPN and SVGIG (reference sequence). The CDR3 runs to 11 residues. V gave up 4 bases and J gave up 2 bases, with 3 bases separating them. The CDR3 DNA is TGTGCCTGGATCACTGGAAACACCATATATTTT. This codes for CAWITGNTIYF.

The DNA of the CDR3 is TGCGCCAGCAGTGAATATGGCGCAGGGTACACTGAAGCTTTCTTT. Translated: CASSEYGAGYTEAFF. This rearrangement joins TRBV10-2 to TRBJ1-1, with D possibly matching TRBD1 (5 bases). This CDR3 has 15 amino acids. Trimming removed 3 bases from V and 3 bases from J, with 14 bases in between. The germline V gene has CDR1 WSHSY and CDR2 SAAADI.

The chain couples TRBV6-1 to TRBJ2-7; 12 bases are shared with TRBD2. In germline, CDR1 is MNHNS, CDR2 SASEGT. The CDR3 sequence is 18 residues long. V dropped 4 bases and J dropped 3; count of bases not matched to a gene: 13. CDR3 protein: CASSGGPLLAGGYYEQYF. CDR3 nucleotide sequence: TGTGCCAGCAGTGGGGGCCCCCTACTAGCGGGGGGTTACTACGAGCAGTACTTC.

This clone was observed a handful of times. V gene TRBV4-1 combines with J gene TRBJ1-4, with 7 bases fitting TRBD1. V was clipped by 1 base and J by 3 bases; unmatched bases: 8. The CDR3 loop spans 17 amino acids. Germline assignment: CDR1 MGHRA and CDR2 YSYEKL. CDR3 sequence (DNA): TGCGCCAGCAGCCAAGCCTACCCGAGGGGGCCTAATGAAAAACTGTTTTTT. It codes for CASSQAYPRGPNEKLFF.

The chain links TRBV5-4 to TRBJ2-7; 7 bases map to TRBD1. The length of the CDR3 is 16 residues. Germline-derived CDR1 and CDR2 are SGHNT and YYREEE (reference sequence). The ends lost 0 bases at V and 0 bases at J; junction bases unmatched: 6. The CDR3 DNA sequence: TGTGCCAGCAGCTTGGTGACAGGGCGCAGCTCCTACGAGCAGTACTTC. Translating gives CASSLVTGRSSYEQYF.

The gene calls are TRBV13 and TRBJ1-1; no firm D call. The CDR3 is 14 residues long. The germline CDR1 and CDR2 sequences are PRHDT and FYEKMQ (reference sequence). The V gene lost 8 bases and the J gene lost 3 bases, with 16 bases spanning the gap. As DNA, the CDR3 is TGTGCCAGCTTGAGGGCGGAAAAATACACTGAAGCTTTCTTT. It yields the protein CASLRAEKYTEAFF.

The chain links TRBV10-3 to TRBJ1-2; a possible D gene is TRBD1 (6 bases). The length of the CDR3 is 12 residues. The germline V and J ends were trimmed by 9 bases and 6 bases, with 14 bases remaining between them. Germline V gene lookup returns CDR1 ENHRY and CDR2 SYGVKD. The CDR3: CAILTGDHGYTF. CDR3 in DNA: TGTGCCATTCTGACAGGCGATCATGGCTACACCTTC.

The chain uses TRBV6-2 or TRBV6-3 and TRBJ2-1, with 9 bases lining up with TRBD2. Germline assignment: CDR1 MNHEY and CDR2 SVGEGT. The CDR3 has 15 amino acids. The J segment lost 9 bases and the V segment lost 2 bases, leaving 8 bases of the junction unmatched. The CDR3 DNA is TGTGCCAGCAGTTACCACGCGGGGGGGCTAGGTGAGCAGTTCTTC. Translated, it gives CASSYHAGGLGEQFF.

The rearrangement joins TRBV4-2 to TRBJ1-1; D might be TRBD1 (6 bases). The germline V gene encodes CDR1 LGHNA and CDR2 YNFKEQ. Trimming took 0 bases from V and 10 from J, leaving 15 bases between them. This CDR3 comprises 14 residues. CDR3 residues: CASSQEGRGRGAFF. The CDR3 bases are TGTGCCAGCAGCCAAGAGGGCAGGGGAAGGGGAGCTTTCTTT.

This rearrangement joins TRBV5-4 to TRBJ2-1; D call uncertain. V gave up 4 bases and J gave up 4 bases, with 9 bases separating them. This CDR3 contains 13 residues. CDR1 and CDR2 (germline): SGHNT, YYREEE (reference sequence). This CDR3 reads CASSPEVYNEQFF. CDR3 nucleotides: TGTGCCAGCAGCCCCGAGGTTTACAATGAGCAGTTCTTC.

This clone was picked up a small number of times. J is TRBJ1-2 and V is TRBV7-2; D might be TRBD1 (6 bases). The CDR3 runs to 14 residues. The V end lost 2 bases, the J end lost 3 bases, and 10 bases lay between the germline ends. Germline CDR1 reads SGHTA; CDR2 reads FQGNSA. The CDR3 sequence is CASSLLPGDYGYTF. The CDR3 nucleotides are TGTGCCAGCAGCTTACTACCAGGGGACTATGGCTACACCTTC.

The V and J genes are TRBV6-5 and TRBJ1-3; tentative D call: TRBD1 (5 bases). Germline CDR1 and CDR2: MNHEY and SVGAGI. The V end was cut by 6 bases, the J end by 0 bases, with 12 bases between. The CDR3 has 15 amino acids. CDR3 sequence: CASRLTASSGNTIYF. CDR3 nucleotide sequence: TGTGCCAGCAGACTGACAGCGAGCTCTGGAAACACCATATATTTT.

This clone was observed a single time. The chain employs TRBV7-9 and TRBJ1-1; D gene unclear. The V gene's germline CDR1 is SEHNR and CDR2 FQNEAQ (reference sequence). CDR3 size: 15 residues. V was cut by 3 bases and J by 0 bases, with 11 bases left in between. The CDR3 reads CASSFGSILNTEAFF. The CDR3 DNA is TGTGCCAGCAGCTTCGGTTCTATCTTGAACACTGAAGCTTTCTTT.

The V and J genes are TRBV11-2 and TRBJ1-1; no clear D. With 0 bases removed from V and 3 bases from J, the gap between germline ends came to 11 bases. Germline assignment: CDR1 SGHAT and CDR2 FQNNGV. The CDR3 spans 15 residues. The CDR3 region has the DNA TGTGCCAGCAGCTTAGATGCGGCAGAATACACTGAAGCTTTCTTT. Encoded protein: CASSLDAAEYTEAFF.

The J gene is TRBJ1-1, the V gene TRBV6-5, with D maybe TRBD1 (6 bases). The CDR3 has 13 residues. V lost 6 bases to trimming and J lost 5 bases, with 13 bases between them. The germline CDR1 and CDR2 sequences are MNHEY and SVGAGI. The CDR3 nucleotides read TGTGCCAGCAGCTTCAGGGGAGGGACTGAAGCTTTCTTT. Protein: CASSFRGGTEAFF.

The J gene is TRBJ1-2, the V gene TRBV4-3; possibly TRBD1 for D (5 bases). The CDR3 contains 15 residues. CDR1 is LGHNA and CDR2 is YSLEER in the germline V gene. Trimming stripped 2 bases from V and 2 bases from J, with 12 bases between. CDR3 region: CASSQLRQPNYGYTF. Here the CDR3 DNA reads TGCGCCAGCAGCCAACTAAGACAGCCGAACTATGGCTACACCTTC.